The clone carrying this TCR beta chain was detected a few times. The antigen is undetermined. Sequencing in the ViraFEST assay came after antigen-specific CD4+ T cells had been expanded with viral peptide pools, which were used to stimulate PBMC. Subsequent to a culture period of more than 8 days, CD4+ T cells were isolated. PCR confirmed that the person was infected with SARS-CoV-2 between March and December 2020. Germline lookup yields CDR1 MNHEY and CDR2 SMNVEV (reference sequence). V lost 8 bases and J lost 4, with 19 bases in between. The length of the CDR3 is 15 residues. The data stem from a study of vaccination effects on CD4 cells after COVID-19. Some clones are missing from TCRdb's copy, which holds only in-frame ones; the method was immunoSEQ multiplex PCR. The data contain about 36,000 clones, approximately 72% of them seen just once; the ten biggest clones take up 17%.

The chain links TRBV27 to TRBJ2-3; D is possibly TRBD1 or TRBD2 (5 bases each). This TCR was sampled from a human donor who had a prior SARS-CoV-2 infection. This material consisted of CD4+ T cells from PBMCs cultured with HCoV-NL63 spike peptides, taken before COVID-19 vaccination. CDR3 nucleotides: TGTGCCAGCCGGGGACCCGGAGAGATCTCAGATACGCAGTATTTT. The encoded protein is CASRGPGEISDTQYF.